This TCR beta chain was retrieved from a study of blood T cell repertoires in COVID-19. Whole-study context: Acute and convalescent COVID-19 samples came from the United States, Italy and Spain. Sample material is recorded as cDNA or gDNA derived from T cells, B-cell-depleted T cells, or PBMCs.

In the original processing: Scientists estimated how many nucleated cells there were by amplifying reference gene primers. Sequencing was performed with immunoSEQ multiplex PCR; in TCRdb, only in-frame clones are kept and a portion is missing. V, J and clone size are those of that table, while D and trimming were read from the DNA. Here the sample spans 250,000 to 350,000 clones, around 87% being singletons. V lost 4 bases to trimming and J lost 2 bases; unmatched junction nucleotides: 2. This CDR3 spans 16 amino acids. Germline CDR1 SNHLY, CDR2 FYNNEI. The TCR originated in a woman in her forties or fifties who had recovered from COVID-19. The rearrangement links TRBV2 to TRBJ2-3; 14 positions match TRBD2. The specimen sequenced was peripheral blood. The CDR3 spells CASSGLAGGATDTQYF. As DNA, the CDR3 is TGTGCCAGCAGTGGACTAGCGGGAGGGGCCACAGATACGCAGTATTTT. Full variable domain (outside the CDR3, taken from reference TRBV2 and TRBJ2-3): EPEVTQTPSHQVTQMGQEVILRCVPISNHLYFYWYRQILGQKVEFLVSFYNNEISEKSEIFDDQFSVERPDGSNFTLKIRSTKLEDSAMYFCASSGLAGGATDTQYFGPGTRLTVL.